The entry below describes one T cell receptor (beta chain). Its antigen is not known. The sample comes from a study of shared clonotypes between healthy human individuals. Broader study findings: Blood was the sole source, and tissue repertoires probably differ.

Germline loops: CDR1 MNHNY, CDR2 SVGAGI (reference sequence). V lost 5 bases, J lost 2 bases, and 11 bases lay in between. The CDR3 covers 14 residues. The protocol was immunoSEQ multiplex PCR, while the TCRdb copy is restricted to in-frame clones and leaves out a portion. The table shows roughly 650,000 clones, with around 97% occurring only once. CD45RA+ naive and CD45RA-negative memory subsets were separated from CD4+ cells. This receptor was obtained from a woman younger than 45 in good health. J is TRBJ2-3 and V is TRBV6-6; tentative D call: TRBD2 (6 bases). Sequencing used naive CD4+ T cells sorted from blood. Subset defined: CD45RA+ positively selected. CDR3 in amino acids: CASSARDFTDTQYF. The CDR3 nucleotides are TGTGCCAGCAGTGCACGGGACTTCACAGATACGCAGTATTTT.